The entry below gives a single T cell receptor (beta chain) sequence along with its context. One end of the junction fails to match germline, which may point to a read error. Method: immunoSEQ multiplex PCR; TCRdb's copy keeps in-frame clones and lacks some. Of approximately 500,000 clones in the sample, about 85% were seen once. This CDR3 region has 16 residues. Germline CDR1 reads MNHNS; CDR2 reads SASEGT. The data belong to a study of shared clonotypes between healthy human individuals. The clonotype was recovered from a woman aged 40 to 50 in good health. Some clones in this sample may be carry-over from other donors' samples. The sequencing input was PBMCs. V is TRBV6-1 and J is TRBJ2-5; TRBD2 agrees at 8 bases. The CDR3 region has the DNA TGTGCCAGCAGCGAAGGGTTAACTAGCGGCCAAGAGACCCAGTACTTC. Encoded protein: CASSEGLTSGQETQYF.